Listed here are 18 T cell receptor beta chains from one sample, sequenced in a study of breast tumors, draining lymph nodes, adjacent tissues. TCRdb reanalysed the multiplex PCR reads using MiXCR and keeps one entry per CDR3 protein. The profile covers 200,000 or so distinct CDR3 sequences, with around 29% appearing a single time and around 4.5% taken by the ten largest. The lymph nodes were axillary draining lymph nodes from breast cancer patients. Sequenced material: axillary lymph node tissue. Receptor source: a female donor with breast cancer. Some clones in this sample may be carry-over from other donors' samples.

This clonotype has just a few counts. CDR3 DNA sequence: TGTGCCAGCAGCCCAAGCAGGGGCGGTAGCTACAATGAGCAGTTCTTC. The encoded protein is CASSPSRGGSYNEQFF. V and J are TRBV11-2 and TRBJ2-1; possibly TRBD1 for D (6 bases). Trimming took 5 bases from V and 3 from J, leaving 17 bases between them. This CDR3 has 16 amino acids. The germline V gene encodes CDR1 SGHAT and CDR2 FQNNGV.

J is TRBJ1-1 and V is TRBV10-3, with D possibly being TRBD1 (5 bases). Germline values: CDR1 ENHRY, CDR2 SYGVKD. Deletions cut 7 bases from V and 5 bases from J, with 14 bases between. This CDR3 is 13 amino acids long. In DNA, the CDR3 is TGTGCCATCATCGGGCAGGGCGAGACTGAAGCTTTCTTT. Encoded protein: CAIIGQGETEAFF.

A few counts support this clonotype. The rearrangement uses TRBV12-3 or TRBV12-4 and TRBJ1-1; 8 bases match TRBD1. The CDR3 loop spans 14 amino acids. The trim removed 5 bases at V and 5 bases at J, leaving 7 bases unmatched. In nucleotides, the CDR3 is TGTGCCAGCAGTACGTGGACAGGGAGGACTGAAGCTTTCTTT. Its translation is CASSTWTGRTEAFF.

This clonotype came up many times. A much larger clone is a single base away; this may be a read error. The rearrangement links TRBV12-3 or TRBV12-4 to TRBJ1-5, with TRBD1 identical over 9 bases. The V gene end was trimmed by 3 bases and the J gene end by 9 bases; junction bases not matched to a gene: 12. The CDR3 consists of 16 residues. CDR3 DNA sequence: TGTGCCAGCAGTTTCGTAGGGACAGGGAGGGTTGGGCCCCAGCATTTT. Its protein product is CASSFVGTGRVGPQHF.

The sample holds many counts of this clonotype. V gene TRBV7-2 combines with J gene TRBJ2-1; 15 bases are shared with TRBD2. The V gene end was trimmed by 2 bases and the J gene end by 14 bases; junction bases not matched to a gene: 7. CDR3 length: 15 residues. Germline V gene data show CDR1 as SGHTA and CDR2 as FQGNSA. CDR3 residues: CASSLSGLAGGKEFF. As DNA, the CDR3 is TGTGCCAGCAGCTTATCGGGACTAGCGGGAGGAAAGGAGTTCTTC.

This sequence joins TRBV2 and TRBJ2-6; 7 bases map to TRBD1. This CDR3 is 13 amino acids long. Trimming took 3 bases from V and 9 from J; bases not matched to a gene: 2. Per the germline V gene, CDR1 is SNHLY and CDR2 is FYNNEI. The CDR3 DNA reads as TGTGCCAGCAGTGAGAACAGGGGCAACGTCCTGACTTTC. Its protein product is CASSENRGNVLTF.

This clonotype was observed many times. J is TRBJ2-2 and V is TRBV24-1; tentatively, D is TRBD1 (5 bases). The CDR3 totals 13 residues. Trimming took 7 bases from V and 5 from J, leaving 10 bases between them. Germline CDR1 KGHDR, CDR2 SFDVKD. CDR3 residues: CATRGVETGELFF. CDR3 DNA: TGTGCCACCAGAGGGGTTGAGACCGGGGAGCTGTTTTTT.

Concerning this clonotype itself: This may stem from a read error, because a much larger clone lies one nucleotide away. V is TRBV11-2 and J is TRBJ2-5; 9 bases line up with TRBD1. The ends lost 3 bases at V and 8 bases at J; junction bases unmatched: 7. CDR3 length: 14 residues. The germline gives CDR1 SGHAT, CDR2 FQNNGV. Here the CDR3 DNA reads TGTGCCAGCAGCTTGGGGACAGGGACGAGTACCCAGTACTTC. As protein: CASSLGTGTSTQYF.

This clonotype was seen ten or more times. This rearrangement joins TRBV4-3 to TRBJ1-6; tentative D call: TRBD1 (6 bases). Trimming took off 0 bases at V and 7 bases at J, with 16 bases between the two ends. The germline gives CDR1 LGHNA, CDR2 YSLEER. This CDR3 contains 17 residues. The CDR3: CASSQDLTTGRNSPLHF. The CDR3 DNA reads as TGCGCCAGCAGCCAAGATCTAACCACAGGGAGAAATTCACCCCTCCACTTT.

Ten or more counts support this clonotype. The V and J genes are TRBV7-8 and TRBJ1-2; TRBD1 aligns across 7 bases. The CDR3 runs 13 residues. Per germline, CDR1 SGHVS and CDR2 FQNEAQ. Trimming cost V 1 base and J 9 bases; bases outside gene matches: 5. The CDR3 spells CASSLGGTASYTF. The DNA of the CDR3 is TGTGCCAGCAGCTTAGGCGGGACAGCCAGCTACACCTTC.

This chain's CDR3 is CASSLLMLGTDEQFF. Here the CDR3 DNA reads TGTGCCAGCAGCCTCCTAATGTTGGGGACGGATGAGCAGTTCTTC. V and J are TRBV9 and TRBJ2-1, with D perhaps given as TRBD1 or TRBD2 (5 bases each). This CDR3 has 15 amino acids. CDR1 and CDR2 from the germline V gene are SGDLS and YYNGEE. The V gene lost 4 bases and the J gene lost 8 bases, with 19 bases spanning the gap.

This clonotype was counted at least ten times. V usage is TRBV2 and J usage is TRBJ2-3; a weak D match, TRBD1 (5 bases). The CDR3 totals 14 residues. The germline V gene encodes CDR1 SNHLY and CDR2 FYNNEI. Trimming shortened V by 4 bases and J by 6 bases, and 14 bases separated the two germline ends. CDR3 nucleotide sequence: TGTGCCAGCAGTGGGGGCCCCCCCGCGGATACGCAGTATTTT. This gives the protein CASSGGPPADTQYF.

With regard to this clonotype: One end of the junction does not line up with germline, which may come from a read error. The CDR3 DNA reads as TGTGCCAGCAGTTACTCGACGGCAGGGGGCAGCAAAGGGGTCTACGAGCAGTGCTTC. Amino acid sequence: CASSYSTAGGSKGVYEQCF. The rearrangement joins TRBV6-6 to TRBJ2-7, with 8 bases that match TRBD1. Germline V lookup: CDR1 MNHNY, CDR2 SVGAGI (reference sequence). The CDR3 consists of 19 residues.

The rearrangement uses TRBV7-3 and TRBJ1-2; 7 nucleotides agree with TRBD1. Germline V gene lookup returns CDR1 SGHTA and CDR2 FQGTGA. The V and J ends lost 4 bases and 9 bases, in that order; junction bases with no gene match: 17. This CDR3 contains 16 residues. CDR3 amino acids: CASSYRPLQGFNSYTF. CDR3 bases: TGTGCCAGCAGCTACCGTCCGCTACAGGGGTTTAATAGCTACACCTTC.

This clonotype was seen ten or more times. The genes are TRBV7-6 and TRBJ2-3; 9 bases agree with TRBD2. With V trimmed by 3 bases and J by 0 bases, 7 bases remained unmatched. This CDR3 spans 17 amino acids. CDR1 is SGHVS, CDR2 FNYEAQ, per germline. The CDR3 reads CASSFPAGGRSTDTQYF. CDR3 coding DNA: TGTGCCAGCAGCTTTCCAGCGGGGGGCCGTAGCACAGATACGCAGTATTTT.

This clonotype was seen at least ten times. This rearrangement joins TRBV29-1 to TRBJ2-2; D is perhaps TRBD1 (7 bases). Trimming cost V 5 bases and J 6 bases, with 13 bases left between them. CDR1 and CDR2 from the germline V gene are SQVTM and ANQGSEA. The CDR3 spans 13 residues. The DNA of the CDR3 is TGCAGCGTTCTTCCCAGGGGGGCCGGGGAGCTGTTTTTT. Its protein is CSVLPRGAGELFF.

There are many counts of this clonotype. The rearrangement joins TRBV10-3 to TRBJ2-7; possible D gene TRBD1, 6 bases. The CDR3 has 15 amino acids. Germline V gives CDR1 ENHRY, CDR2 SYGVKD. V was cut by 0 bases and J by 5 bases, with 14 bases left in between. The chain's CDR3 is CAISESVTGKNEQYF. CDR3 bases: TGTGCCATCAGTGAGTCGGTAACAGGGAAAAACGAGCAGTACTTC.

The chain uses TRBV5-6 and TRBJ1-1, with 11 bases aligning to TRBD1. CDR1 is SGHDT and CDR2 is YYEEEE in the germline V gene. This CDR3 has 18 amino acids. V was clipped by 4 bases and J by 3 bases; unmatched bases: 14. Here the CDR3 reads CASSEDLGTGGLYTEAFF. The CDR3 DNA reads as TGTGCCAGCAGCGAGGATCTTGGGACAGGGGGGCTTTACACTGAAGCTTTCTTT.